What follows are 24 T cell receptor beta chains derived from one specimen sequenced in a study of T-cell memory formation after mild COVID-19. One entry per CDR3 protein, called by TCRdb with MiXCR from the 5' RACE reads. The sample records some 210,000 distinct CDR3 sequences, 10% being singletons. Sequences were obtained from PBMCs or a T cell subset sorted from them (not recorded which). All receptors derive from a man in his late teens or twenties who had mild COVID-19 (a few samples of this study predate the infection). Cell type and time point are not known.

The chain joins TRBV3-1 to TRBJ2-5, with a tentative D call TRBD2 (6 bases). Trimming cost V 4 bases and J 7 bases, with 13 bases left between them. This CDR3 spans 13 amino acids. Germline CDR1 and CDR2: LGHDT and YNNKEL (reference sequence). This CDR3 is CASSLRLVATQYF. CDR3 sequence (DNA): TGTGCCAGCAGCCTACGACTAGTCGCGACCCAGTACTTC.

CDR3: CASSWGYRANTGELFF. The DNA of the CDR3 is TGTGCCAGCAGCTGGGGGTACAGGGCGAACACCGGGGAGCTGTTTTTT. The chain joins TRBV5-5 to TRBJ2-2, with D possibly TRBD1 on 6 matching bases. The CDR3 totals 16 residues. Trimming cost V 3 bases and J 0 bases, with 12 bases left between them. Germline values: CDR1 SGHKS, CDR2 YYEKEE (reference sequence). Looking up the rest from reference TRBV5-5 and TRBJ2-2 gives the full variable domain: DAGVTQSPTHLIKTRGQQVTLRCSPISGHKSVSWYQQVLGQGPQFIFQYYEKEERGRGNFPDRFSARQFPNYSSELNVNALLLGDSALYLCASSWGYRANTGELFFGEGSRLTVL.

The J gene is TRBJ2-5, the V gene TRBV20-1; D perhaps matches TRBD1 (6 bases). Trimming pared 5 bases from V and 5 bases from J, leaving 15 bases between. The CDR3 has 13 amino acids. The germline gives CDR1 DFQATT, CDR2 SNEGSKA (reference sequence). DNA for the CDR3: TGCAGTGCTGGGGGCAAGGGGTTTGAGACCCAGTACTTC. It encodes CSAGGKGFETQYF.

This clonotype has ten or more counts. This CDR3 is CASSLVRGGTGELFF. In DNA, the CDR3 is TGTGCCAGCAGCTTAGTGAGGGGCGGCACCGGGGAGCTGTTTTTT. The rearrangement links TRBV7-8 to TRBJ2-2; D might be TRBD1 or TRBD2, each matching 5 bases. V was pared by 1 base and J by 4 bases, with 10 bases between. The CDR3 has 15 amino acids. Germline V gene lookup returns CDR1 SGHVS and CDR2 FQNEAQ.

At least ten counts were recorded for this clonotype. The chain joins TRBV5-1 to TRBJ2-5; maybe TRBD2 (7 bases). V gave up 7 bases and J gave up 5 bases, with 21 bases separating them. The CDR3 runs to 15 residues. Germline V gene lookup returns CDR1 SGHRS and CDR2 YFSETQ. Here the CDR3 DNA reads TGCGCCAGCGGATCCCTGGGGGGGGCCGGGGAGACCCAGTACTTC. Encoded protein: CASGSLGGAGETQYF.

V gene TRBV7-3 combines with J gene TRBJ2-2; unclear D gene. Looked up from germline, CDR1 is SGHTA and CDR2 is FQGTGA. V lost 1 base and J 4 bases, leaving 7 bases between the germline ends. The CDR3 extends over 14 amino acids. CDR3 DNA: TGTGCCAGCAGCTTAATTATTTCCACCGGGGAGCTGTTTTTT. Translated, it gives CASSLIISTGELFF.

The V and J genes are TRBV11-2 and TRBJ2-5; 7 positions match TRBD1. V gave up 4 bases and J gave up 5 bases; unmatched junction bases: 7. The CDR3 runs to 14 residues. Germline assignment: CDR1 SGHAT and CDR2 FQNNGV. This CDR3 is CASSYRQGSETQYF. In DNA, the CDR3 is TGTGCCAGCAGCTACCGACAGGGATCGGAGACCCAGTACTTC. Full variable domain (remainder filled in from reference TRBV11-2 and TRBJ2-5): EAGVAQSPRYKIIEKRQSVAFWCNPISGHATLYWYQQILGQGPKLLIQFQNNGVVDDSQLPKDRFSAERLKGVDSTLKIQPAKLEDSAVYLCASSYRQGSETQYFGPGTRLLVL.

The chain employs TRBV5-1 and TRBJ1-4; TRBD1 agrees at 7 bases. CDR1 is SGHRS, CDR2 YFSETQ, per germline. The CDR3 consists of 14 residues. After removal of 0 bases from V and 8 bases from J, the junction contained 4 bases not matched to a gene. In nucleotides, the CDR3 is TGCGCCAGCAGCTTGGACCCCAGGGGGGAAAAACTGTTTTTT. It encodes CASSLDPRGEKLFF.

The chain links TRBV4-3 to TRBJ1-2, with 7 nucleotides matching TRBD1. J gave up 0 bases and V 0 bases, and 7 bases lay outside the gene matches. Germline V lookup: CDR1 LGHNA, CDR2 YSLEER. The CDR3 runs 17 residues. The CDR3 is CASSQDLGQGANYGYTF. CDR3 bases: TGCGCCAGCAGCCAAGATTTAGGGCAGGGGGCTAACTATGGCTACACCTTC.

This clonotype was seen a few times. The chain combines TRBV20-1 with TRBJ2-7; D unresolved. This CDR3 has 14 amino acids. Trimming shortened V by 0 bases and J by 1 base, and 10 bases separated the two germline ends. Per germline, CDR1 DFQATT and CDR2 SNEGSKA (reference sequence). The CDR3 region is CSARDLQDSYEQYF. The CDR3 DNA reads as TGCAGTGCTAGAGATCTCCAGGATTCCTACGAGCAGTACTTC.

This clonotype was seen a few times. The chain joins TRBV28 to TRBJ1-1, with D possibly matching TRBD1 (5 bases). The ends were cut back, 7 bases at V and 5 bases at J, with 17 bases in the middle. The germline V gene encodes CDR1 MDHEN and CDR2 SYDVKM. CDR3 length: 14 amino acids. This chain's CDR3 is CASIEGTKRTEAFF. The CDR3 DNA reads TGTGCCAGCATTGAGGGGACTAAGCGGACTGAAGCTTTCTTT.

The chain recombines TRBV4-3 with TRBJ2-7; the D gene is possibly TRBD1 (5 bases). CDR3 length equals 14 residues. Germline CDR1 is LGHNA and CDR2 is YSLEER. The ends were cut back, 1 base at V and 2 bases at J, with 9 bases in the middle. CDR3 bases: TGCGCCAGCAGCCAAGGGACATCTACCTACGAGCAGTACTTC. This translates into CASSQGTSTYEQYF.

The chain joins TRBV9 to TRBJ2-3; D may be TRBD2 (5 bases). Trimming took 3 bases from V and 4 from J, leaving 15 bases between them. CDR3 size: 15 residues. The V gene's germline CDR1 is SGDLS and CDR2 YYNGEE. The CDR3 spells CASSADWPESDTQYF. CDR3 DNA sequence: TGTGCCAGCAGCGCGGACTGGCCGGAGTCAGATACGCAGTATTTT.

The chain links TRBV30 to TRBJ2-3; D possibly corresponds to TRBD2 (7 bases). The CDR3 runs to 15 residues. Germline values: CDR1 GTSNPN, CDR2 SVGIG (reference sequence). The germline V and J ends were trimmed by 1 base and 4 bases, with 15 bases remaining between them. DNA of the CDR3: TGTGCCTGGAGTGAAGGAGGGGGGAGGGCAGATACGCAGTATTTT. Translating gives CAWSEGGGRADTQYF.

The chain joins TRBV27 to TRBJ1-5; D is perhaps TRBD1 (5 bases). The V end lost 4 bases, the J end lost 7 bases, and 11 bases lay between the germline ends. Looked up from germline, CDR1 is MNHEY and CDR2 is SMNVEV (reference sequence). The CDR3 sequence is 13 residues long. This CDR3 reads CASSSREGQPQHF. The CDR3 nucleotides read TGTGCCAGCAGTTCCCGGGAGGGGCAGCCCCAGCATTTT.

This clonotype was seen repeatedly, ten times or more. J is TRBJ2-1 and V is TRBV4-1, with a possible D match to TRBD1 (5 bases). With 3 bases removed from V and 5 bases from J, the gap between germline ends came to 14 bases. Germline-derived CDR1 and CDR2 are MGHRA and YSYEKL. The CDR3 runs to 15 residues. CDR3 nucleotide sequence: TGCGCCAGCAGCCACCCCTTAATCAGGGACAATGAGCAGTTCTTC. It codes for CASSHPLIRDNEQFF.

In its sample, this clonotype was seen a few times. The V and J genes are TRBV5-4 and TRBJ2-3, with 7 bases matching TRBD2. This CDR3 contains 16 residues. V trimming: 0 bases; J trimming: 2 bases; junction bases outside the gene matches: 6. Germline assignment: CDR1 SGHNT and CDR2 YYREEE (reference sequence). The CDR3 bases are TGTGCCAGCAGCTTGGTGCGGGGGTATTCCACAGATACGCAGTATTTT. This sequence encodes CASSLVRGYSTDTQYF.

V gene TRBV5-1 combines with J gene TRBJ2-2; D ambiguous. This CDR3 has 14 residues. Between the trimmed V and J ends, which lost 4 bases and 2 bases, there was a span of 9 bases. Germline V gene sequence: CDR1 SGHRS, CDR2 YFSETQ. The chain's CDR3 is CASSAGTNTGELFF. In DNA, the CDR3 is TGCGCCAGCAGCGCCGGCACTAACACCGGGGAGCTGTTTTTT.

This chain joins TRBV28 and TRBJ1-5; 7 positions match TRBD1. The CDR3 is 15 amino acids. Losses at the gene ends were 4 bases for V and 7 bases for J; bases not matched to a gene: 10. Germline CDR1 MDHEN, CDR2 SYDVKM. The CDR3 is CASSSPSTGQQPQHF. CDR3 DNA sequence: TGTGCCAGCAGTTCCCCCTCGACAGGGCAGCAGCCCCAGCATTTT.

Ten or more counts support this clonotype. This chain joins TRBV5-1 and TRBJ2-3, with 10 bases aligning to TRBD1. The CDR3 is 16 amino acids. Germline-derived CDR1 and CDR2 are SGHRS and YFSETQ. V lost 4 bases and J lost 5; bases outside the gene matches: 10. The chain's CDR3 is CASSLMTGGEGDTQYF. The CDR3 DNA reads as TGCGCCAGCAGCCTAATGACAGGGGGCGAAGGAGATACGCAGTATTTT.

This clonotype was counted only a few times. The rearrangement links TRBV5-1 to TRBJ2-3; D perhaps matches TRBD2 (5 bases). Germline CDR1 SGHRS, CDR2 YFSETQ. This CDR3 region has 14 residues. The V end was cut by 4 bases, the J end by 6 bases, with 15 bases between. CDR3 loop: CASSPPLAQDTQYF. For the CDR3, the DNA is TGCGCCAGCAGCCCGCCCCTAGCCCAGGATACGCAGTATTTT.

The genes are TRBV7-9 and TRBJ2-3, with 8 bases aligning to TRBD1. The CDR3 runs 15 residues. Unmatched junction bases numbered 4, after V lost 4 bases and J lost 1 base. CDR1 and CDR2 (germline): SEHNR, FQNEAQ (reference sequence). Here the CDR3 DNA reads TGTGCCAGCAGCTGGACAGGGCCTCGCACAGATACGCAGTATTTT. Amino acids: CASSWTGPRTDTQYF.

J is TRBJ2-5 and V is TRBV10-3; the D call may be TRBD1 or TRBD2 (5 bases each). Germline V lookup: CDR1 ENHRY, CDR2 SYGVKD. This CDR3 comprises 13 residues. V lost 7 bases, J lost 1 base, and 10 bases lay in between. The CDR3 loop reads CAIKGTAQETQYF. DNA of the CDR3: TGTGCCATCAAGGGGACGGCCCAAGAGACCCAGTACTTC.

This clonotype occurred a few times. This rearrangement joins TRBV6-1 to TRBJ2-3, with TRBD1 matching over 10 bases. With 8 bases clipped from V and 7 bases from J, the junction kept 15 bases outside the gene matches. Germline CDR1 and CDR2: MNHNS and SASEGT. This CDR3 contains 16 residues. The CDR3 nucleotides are TGTGCCAGCTTGACGCCCGGGACAGGGGTGGGGAATACGCAGTATTTT. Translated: CASLTPGTGVGNTQYF.